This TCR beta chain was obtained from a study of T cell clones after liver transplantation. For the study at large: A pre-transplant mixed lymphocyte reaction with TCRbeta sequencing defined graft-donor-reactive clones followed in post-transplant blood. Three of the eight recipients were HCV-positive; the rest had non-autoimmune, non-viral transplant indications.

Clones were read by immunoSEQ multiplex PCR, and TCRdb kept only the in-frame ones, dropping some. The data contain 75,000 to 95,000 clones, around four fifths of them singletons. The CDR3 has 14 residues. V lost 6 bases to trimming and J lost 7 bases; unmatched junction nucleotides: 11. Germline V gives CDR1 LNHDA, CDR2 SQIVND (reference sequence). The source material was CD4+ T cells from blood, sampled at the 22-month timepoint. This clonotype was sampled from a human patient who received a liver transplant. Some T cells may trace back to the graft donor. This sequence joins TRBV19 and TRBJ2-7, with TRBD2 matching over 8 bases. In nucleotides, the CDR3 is TGTGCCAGTAGGGCCGGGACTAGGGGTACGGAGCAGTACTTC. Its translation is CASRAGTRGTEQYF.